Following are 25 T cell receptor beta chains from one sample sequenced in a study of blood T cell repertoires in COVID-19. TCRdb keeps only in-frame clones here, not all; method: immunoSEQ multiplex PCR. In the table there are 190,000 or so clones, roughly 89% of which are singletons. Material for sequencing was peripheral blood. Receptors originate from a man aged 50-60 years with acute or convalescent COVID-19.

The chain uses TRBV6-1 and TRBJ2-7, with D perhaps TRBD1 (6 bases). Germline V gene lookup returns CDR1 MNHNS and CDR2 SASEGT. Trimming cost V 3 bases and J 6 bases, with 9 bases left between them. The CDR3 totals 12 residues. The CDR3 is CASSDTRGEQYV. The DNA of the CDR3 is TGTGCCAGCAGTGATACCAGGGGCGAGCAGTACGTC.

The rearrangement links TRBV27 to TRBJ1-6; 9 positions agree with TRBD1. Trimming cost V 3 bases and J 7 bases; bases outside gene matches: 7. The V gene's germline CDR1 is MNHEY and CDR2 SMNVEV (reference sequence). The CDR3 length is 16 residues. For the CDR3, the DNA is TGTGCCAGCAGTTTGCAGACAGGGGGTGGCAATTCACCCCTCCACTTT. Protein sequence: CASSLQTGGGNSPLHF.

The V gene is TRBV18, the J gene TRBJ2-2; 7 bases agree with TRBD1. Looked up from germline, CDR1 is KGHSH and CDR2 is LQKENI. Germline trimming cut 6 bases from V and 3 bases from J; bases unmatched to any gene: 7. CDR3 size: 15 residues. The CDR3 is CASSRTGLYTGELFF. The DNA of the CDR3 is TGTGCCAGCTCCCGGACAGGACTTTACACCGGGGAGCTGTTTTTT.

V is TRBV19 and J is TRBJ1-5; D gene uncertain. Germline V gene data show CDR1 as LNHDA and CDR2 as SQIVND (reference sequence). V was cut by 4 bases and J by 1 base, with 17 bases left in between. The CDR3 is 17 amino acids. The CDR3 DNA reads TGTGCCAGTAGTACCGGGTCCCGGCCGGTCAGCAATCAGCCCCAGCATTTT. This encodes CASSTGSRPVSNQPQHF.

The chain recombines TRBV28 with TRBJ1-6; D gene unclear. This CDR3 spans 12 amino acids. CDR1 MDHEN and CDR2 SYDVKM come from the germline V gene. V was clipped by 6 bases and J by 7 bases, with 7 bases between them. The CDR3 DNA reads TGTGCCAGCAGGCTAACCAATTCACCCCTCCACTTT. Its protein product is CASRLTNSPLHF.

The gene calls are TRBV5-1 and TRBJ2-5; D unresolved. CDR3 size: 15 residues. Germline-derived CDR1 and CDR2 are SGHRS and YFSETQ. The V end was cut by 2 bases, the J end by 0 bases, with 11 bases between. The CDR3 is CASSFLADHQETQYF. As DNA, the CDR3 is TGCGCCAGCAGCTTTTTAGCAGATCACCAAGAGACCCAGTACTTC. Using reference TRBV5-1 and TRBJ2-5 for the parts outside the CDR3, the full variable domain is KAGVTQTPRYLIKTRGQQVTLSCSPISGHRSVSWYQQTPGQGLQFLFEYFSETQRNKGNFPGRFSGRQFSNSRSEMNVSTLELGDSALYLCASSFLADHQETQYFGPGTRLLVL.

This chain's CDR3 is CASGQQETQYF. As DNA, the CDR3 is TGTGCCAGCGGACAGCAAGAGACCCAGTACTTC. V and J are TRBV6-6 and TRBJ2-5, with D tentatively TRBD1 (6 bases). This CDR3 is 11 amino acids long. CDR1 is MNHNY and CDR2 is SVGAGI in the germline V gene (reference sequence). V was shortened by 8 bases and J by 2 bases, with 6 bases between the two germline ends.

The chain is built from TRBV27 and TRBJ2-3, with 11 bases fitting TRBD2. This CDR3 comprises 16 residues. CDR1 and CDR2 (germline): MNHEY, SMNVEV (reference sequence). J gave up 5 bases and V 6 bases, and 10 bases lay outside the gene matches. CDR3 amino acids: CASSRQTSGELDTQYF. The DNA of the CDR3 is TGTGCCAGCAGCCGCCAGACTAGCGGGGAATTAGATACGCAGTATTTT.

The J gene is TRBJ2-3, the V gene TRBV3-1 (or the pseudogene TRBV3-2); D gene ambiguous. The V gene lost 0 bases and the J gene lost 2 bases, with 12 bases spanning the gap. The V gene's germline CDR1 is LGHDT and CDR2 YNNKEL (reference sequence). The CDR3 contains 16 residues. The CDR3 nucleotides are TGTGCCAGCAGCCAAGATCCAGGAATGGACACAGATACGCAGTATTTT. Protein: CASSQDPGMDTDTQYF.

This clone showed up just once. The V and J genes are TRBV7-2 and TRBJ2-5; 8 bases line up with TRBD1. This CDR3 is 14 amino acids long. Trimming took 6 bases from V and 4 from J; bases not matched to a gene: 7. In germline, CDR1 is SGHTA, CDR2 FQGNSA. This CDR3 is CASSGQGVLETQYF. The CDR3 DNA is TGTGCCAGCAGTGGACAGGGAGTATTAGAGACCCAGTACTTC. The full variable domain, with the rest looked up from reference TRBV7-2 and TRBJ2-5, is GAGVSQSPSNKVTEKGKDVELRCDPISGHTALYWYRQSLGQGLEFLIYFQGNSAPDKSGLPSDRFSAERTGGSVSTLTIQRTQQEDSAVYLCASSGQGVLETQYFGPGTRLLVL.

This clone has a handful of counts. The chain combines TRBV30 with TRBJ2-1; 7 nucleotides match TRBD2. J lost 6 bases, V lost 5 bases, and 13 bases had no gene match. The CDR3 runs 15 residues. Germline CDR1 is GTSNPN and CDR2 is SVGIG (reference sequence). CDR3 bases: TGTGCCTGGGGGGGTCTGGCGGGAGTGGTCAATGAGCAGTTCTTC. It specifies CAWGGLAGVVNEQFF.

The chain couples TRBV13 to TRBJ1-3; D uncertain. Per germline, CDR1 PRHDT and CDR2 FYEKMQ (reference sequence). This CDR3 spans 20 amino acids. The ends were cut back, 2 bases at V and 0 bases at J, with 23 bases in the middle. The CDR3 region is CASSLTRGTATRASGNTIYF. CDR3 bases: TGTGCCAGCAGCTTAACCCGAGGTACGGCGACGCGGGCCTCTGGAAACACCATATATTTT. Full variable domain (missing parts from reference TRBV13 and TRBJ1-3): AAGVIQSPRHLIKEKRETATLKCYPIPRHDTVYWYQQGPGQDPQFLISFYEKMQSDKGSIPDRFSAQQFSDYHSELNMSSLELGDSALYFCASSLTRGTATRASGNTIYFGEGSWLTVV.

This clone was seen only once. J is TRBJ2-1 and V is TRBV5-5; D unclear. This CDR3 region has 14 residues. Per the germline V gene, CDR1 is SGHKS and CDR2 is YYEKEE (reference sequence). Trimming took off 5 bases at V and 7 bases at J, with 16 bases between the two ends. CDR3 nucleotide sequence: TGTGCCAGCAGGAGTAGCCCGTCCATTAATGAGCAGTTCTTC. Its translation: CASRSSPSINEQFF. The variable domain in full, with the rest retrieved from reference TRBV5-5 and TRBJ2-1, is DAGVTQSPTHLIKTRGQQVTLRCSPISGHKSVSWYQQVLGQGPQFIFQYYEKEERGRGNFPDRFSARQFPNYSSELNVNALLLGDSALYLCASRSSPSINEQFFGPGTRLTVL.

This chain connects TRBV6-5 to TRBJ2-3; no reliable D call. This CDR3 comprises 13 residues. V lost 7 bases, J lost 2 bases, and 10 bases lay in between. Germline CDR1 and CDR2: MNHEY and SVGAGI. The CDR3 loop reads CASKTQVTDTQYF. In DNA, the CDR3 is TGTGCCAGCAAAACCCAGGTCACAGATACGCAGTATTTT.

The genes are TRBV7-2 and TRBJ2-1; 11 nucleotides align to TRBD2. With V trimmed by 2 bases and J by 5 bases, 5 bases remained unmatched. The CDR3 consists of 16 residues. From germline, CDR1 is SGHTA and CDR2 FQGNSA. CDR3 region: CASSLSPGLADNEQFF. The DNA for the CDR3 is TGTGCCAGCAGCTTAAGCCCGGGACTAGCGGACAATGAGCAGTTCTTC.

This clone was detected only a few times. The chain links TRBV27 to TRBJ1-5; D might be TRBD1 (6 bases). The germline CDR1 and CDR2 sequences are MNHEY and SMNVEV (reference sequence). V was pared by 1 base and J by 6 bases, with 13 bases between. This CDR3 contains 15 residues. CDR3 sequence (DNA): TGTGCCAGCAGTTTATTTCCCCCAGGGGCTCAGCCCCAGCATTTT. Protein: CASSLFPPGAQPQHF.

The CDR3 DNA follows: TGTGCCAGCAGCGTAGAAGAGGGAAGGACCGGGAAGCAGTACTTC. Amino acid sequence: CASSVEEGRTGKQYF. The chain combines TRBV9 with TRBJ2-7; a weak D match, TRBD2 (5 bases). Between the trimmed V and J ends, which lost 0 bases and 8 bases, there was a span of 18 bases. The V gene's germline CDR1 is SGDLS and CDR2 YYNGEE. The CDR3 sequence is 15 residues long. The full variable domain, in which reference TRBV9 and TRBJ2-7 provide the parts outside the CDR3, is DSGVTQTPKHLITATGQRVTLRCSPRSGDLSVYWYQQSLDQGLQFLIQYYNGEERAKGNILERFSAQQFPDLHSELNLSSLELGDSALYFCASSVEEGRTGKQYFGPGTRLTVT.

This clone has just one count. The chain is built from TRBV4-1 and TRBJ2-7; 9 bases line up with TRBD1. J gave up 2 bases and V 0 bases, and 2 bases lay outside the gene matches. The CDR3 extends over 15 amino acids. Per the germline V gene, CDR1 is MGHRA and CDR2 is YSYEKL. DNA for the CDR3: TGCGCCAGCAGCCAAGAAACAGGGGGCCCCTACGAGCAGTACGTC. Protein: CASSQETGGPYEQYV.

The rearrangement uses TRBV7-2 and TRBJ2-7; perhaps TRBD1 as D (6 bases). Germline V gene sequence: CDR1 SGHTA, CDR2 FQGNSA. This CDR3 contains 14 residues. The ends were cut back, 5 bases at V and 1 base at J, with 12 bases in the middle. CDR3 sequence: CASSNNRVSYEQYF. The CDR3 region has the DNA TGTGCCAGCAGCAATAACAGGGTTTCCTACGAGCAGTACTTC.

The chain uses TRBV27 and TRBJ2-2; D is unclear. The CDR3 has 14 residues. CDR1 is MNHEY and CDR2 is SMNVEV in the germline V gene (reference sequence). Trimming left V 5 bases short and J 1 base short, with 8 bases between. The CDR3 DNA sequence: TGTGCCAGCAGTCTCCCGGGGAACACCGGGGAGCTGTTTTTT. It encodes CASSLPGNTGELFF.

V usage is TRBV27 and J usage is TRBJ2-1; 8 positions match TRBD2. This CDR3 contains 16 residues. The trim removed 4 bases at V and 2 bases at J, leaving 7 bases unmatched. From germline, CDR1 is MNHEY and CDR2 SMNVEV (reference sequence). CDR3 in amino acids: CASSWVAGGPYNEQFF. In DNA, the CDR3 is TGTGCCAGCAGTTGGGTGGCGGGAGGCCCCTACAATGAGCAGTTCTTC.

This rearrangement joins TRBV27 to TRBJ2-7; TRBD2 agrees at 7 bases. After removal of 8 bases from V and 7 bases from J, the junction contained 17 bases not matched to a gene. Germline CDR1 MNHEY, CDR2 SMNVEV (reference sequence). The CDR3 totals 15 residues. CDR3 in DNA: TGTGCCAGCTTCCCCCGGGCTAGCGGAGGTGGGGAGCAGTACTTC. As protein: CASFPRASGGGEQYF.

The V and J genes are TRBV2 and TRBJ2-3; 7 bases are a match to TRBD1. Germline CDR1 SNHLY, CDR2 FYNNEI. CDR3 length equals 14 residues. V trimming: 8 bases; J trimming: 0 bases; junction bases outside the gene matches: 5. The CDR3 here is CASYQGDSTDTQYF. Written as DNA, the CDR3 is TGTGCCAGCTACCAGGGGGATAGCACAGATACGCAGTATTTT.

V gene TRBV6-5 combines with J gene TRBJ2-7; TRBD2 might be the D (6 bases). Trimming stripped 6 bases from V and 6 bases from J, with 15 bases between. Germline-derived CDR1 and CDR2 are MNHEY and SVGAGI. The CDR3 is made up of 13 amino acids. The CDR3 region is CASRRLGGAEQYV. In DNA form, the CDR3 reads TGTGCCAGCAGGCGTCTCGGCGGGGCCGAGCAGTACGTC.

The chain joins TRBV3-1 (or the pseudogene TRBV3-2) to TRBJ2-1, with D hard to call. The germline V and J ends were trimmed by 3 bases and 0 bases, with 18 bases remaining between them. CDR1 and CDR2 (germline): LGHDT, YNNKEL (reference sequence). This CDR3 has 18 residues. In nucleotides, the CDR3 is TGTGCCAGCAGCCATTCTCAGCTTAGATACAGCTCCTACAATGAGCAGTTCTTC. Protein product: CASSHSQLRYSSYNEQFF.